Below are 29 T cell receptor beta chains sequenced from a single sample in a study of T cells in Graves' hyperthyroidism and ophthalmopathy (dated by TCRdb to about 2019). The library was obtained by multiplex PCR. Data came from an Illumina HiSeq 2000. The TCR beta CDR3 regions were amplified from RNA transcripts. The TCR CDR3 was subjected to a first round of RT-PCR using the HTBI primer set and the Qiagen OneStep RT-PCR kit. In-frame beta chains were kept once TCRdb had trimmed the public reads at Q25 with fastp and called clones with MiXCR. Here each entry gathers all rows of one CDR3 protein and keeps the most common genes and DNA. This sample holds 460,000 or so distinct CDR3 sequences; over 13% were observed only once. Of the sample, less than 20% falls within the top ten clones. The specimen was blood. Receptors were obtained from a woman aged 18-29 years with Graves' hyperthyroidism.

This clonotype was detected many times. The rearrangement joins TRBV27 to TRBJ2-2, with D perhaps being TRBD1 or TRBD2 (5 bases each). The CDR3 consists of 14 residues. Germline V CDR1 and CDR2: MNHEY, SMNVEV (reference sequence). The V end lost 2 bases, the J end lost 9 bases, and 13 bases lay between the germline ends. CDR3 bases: TGTGCCAGCAGTTTACTGGCAGGGACCCGGGAGCTGTTTTTT. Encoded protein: CASSLLAGTRELFF.

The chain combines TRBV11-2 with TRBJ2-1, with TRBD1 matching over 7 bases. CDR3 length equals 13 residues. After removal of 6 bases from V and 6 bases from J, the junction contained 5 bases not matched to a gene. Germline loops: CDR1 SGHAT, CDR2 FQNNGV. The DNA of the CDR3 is TGTGCCAGCAGACGGCCAGGGGGCAATGAGCAGTTCTTC. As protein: CASRRPGGNEQFF.

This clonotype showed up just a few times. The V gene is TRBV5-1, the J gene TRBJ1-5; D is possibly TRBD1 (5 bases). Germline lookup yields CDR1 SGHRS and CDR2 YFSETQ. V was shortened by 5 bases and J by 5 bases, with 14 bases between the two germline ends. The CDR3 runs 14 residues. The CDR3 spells CASSPGTRDQPQHF. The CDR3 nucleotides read TGCGCCAGCAGTCCTGGGACTCGGGATCAGCCCCAGCATTTT.

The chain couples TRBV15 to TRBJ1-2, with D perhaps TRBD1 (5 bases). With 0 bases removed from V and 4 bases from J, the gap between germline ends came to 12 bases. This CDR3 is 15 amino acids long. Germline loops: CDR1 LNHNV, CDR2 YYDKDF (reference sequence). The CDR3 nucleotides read TGTGCCACCAGCAGAGATGTCTCAGGGTCCTATGGCTACACCTTC. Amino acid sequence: CATSRDVSGSYGYTF.

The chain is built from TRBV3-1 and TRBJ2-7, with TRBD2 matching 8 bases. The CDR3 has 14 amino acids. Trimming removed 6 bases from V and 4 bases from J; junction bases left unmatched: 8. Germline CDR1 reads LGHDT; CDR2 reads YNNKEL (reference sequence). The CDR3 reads CASRAGGAAYEQYV. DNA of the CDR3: TGTGCCAGCAGGGCCGGGGGGGCGGCATACGAGCAGTACGTC.

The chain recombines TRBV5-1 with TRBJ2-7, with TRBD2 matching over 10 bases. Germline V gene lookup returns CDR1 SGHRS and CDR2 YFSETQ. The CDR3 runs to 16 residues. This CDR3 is CVRAGLASTDRSEQYV. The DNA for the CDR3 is TGCGTCAGAGCGGGACTAGCGAGCACCGACCGATCCGAGCAGTACGTC.

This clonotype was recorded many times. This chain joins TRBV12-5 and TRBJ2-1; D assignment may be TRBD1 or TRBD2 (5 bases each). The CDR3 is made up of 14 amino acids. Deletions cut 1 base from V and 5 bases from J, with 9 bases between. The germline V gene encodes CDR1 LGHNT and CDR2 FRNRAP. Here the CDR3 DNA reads TGTGCTAGTGGTTTGGCTGGGACCCACAATGAGCAGTTCTTC. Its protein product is CASGLAGTHNEQFF.

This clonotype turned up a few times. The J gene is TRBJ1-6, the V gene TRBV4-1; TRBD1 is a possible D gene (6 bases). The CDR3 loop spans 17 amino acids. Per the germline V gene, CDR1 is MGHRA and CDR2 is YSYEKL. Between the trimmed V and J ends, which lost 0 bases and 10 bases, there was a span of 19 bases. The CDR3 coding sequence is TGCGCCAGCAGCCAAGATCCGGGGCAGGGGCTGGACTCACCCCTCCACTTT. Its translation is CASSQDPGQGLDSPLHF.

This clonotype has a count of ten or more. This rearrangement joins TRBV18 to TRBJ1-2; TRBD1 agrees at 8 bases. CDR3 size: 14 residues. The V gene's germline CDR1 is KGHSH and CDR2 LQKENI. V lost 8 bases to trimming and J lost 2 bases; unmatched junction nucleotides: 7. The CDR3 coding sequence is TGTGCCAGCAAAAAGACAGGGGACAACTATGGCTACACCTTC. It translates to CASKKTGDNYGYTF.

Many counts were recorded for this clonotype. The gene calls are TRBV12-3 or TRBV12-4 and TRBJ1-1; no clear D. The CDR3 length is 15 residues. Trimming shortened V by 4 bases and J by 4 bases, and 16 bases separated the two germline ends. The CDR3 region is CASSSVSGPGTEAFF. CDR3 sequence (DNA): TGTGCCAGCAGTTCAGTTTCAGGTCCGGGCACTGAAGCTTTCTTT.

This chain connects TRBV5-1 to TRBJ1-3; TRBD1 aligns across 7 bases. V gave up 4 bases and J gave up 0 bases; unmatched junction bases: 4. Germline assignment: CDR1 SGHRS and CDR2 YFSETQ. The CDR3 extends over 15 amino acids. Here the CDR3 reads CASSNPGGSGNTIYF. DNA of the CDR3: TGCGCCAGCAGCAATCCAGGGGGCTCTGGAAACACCATATATTTT.

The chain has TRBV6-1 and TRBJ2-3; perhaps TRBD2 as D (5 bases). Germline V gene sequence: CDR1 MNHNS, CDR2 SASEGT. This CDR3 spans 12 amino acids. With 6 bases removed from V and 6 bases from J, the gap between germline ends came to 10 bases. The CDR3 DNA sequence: TGTGCCAGCAGCGACTGGGAGGATACGCAGTATTTT. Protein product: CASSDWEDTQYF.

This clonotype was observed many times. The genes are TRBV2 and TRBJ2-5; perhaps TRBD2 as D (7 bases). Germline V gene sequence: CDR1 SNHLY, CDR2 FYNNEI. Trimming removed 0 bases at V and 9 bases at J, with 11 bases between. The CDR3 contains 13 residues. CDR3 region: CASSEAQGGAQYF. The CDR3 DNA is TGTGCCAGCAGTGAAGCGCAAGGGGGGGCCCAGTACTTC.

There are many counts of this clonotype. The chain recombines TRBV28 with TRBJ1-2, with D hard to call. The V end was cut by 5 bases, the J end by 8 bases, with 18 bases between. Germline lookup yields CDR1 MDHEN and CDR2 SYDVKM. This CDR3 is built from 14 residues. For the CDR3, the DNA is TGTGCCAGCAGTCCAAAAGCCCACGGATACGGCTACACCTTC. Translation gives CASSPKAHGYGYTF.

CDR3 in amino acids: CASSPSDRDGYTF. CDR3 nucleotides: TGTGCCAGTAGTCCTTCCGACAGGGATGGCTACACCTTC. The chain recombines TRBV19 with TRBJ1-2; 7 bases map to TRBD1. CDR1 and CDR2 (germline): LNHDA, SQIVND (reference sequence). V shed 5 bases, J shed 6 bases, and the junction held 6 bases outside the gene matches. This CDR3 is 13 amino acids long.

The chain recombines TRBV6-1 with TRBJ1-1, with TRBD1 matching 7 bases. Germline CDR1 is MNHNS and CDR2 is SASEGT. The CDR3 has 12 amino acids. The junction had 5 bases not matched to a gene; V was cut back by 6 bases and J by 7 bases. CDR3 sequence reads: CASSPDRVEAFF. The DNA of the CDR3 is TGTGCCAGCAGCCCCGACAGGGTTGAAGCTTTCTTT.

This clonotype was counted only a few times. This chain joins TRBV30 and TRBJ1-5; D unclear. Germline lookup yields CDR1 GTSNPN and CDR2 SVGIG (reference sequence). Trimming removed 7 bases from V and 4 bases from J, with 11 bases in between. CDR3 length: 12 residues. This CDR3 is CAFGRSNQPQHF. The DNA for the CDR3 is TGTGCCTTTGGACGGTCAAATCAGCCCCAGCATTTT.

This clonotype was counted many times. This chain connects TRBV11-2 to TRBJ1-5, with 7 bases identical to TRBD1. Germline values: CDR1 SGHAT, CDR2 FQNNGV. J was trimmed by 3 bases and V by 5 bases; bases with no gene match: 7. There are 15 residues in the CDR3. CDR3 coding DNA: TGTGCCAGCAGCCCTGACAGGGCGCTCAATCAGCCCCAGCATTTT. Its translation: CASSPDRALNQPQHF.

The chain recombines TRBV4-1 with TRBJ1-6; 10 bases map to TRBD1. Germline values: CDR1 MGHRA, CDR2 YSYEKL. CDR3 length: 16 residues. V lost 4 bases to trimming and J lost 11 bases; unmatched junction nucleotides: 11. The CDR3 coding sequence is TGCGCCAGCAGCCTCGGGACAGGGGTGAGTTTGACACCCCTCCACTTT. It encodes CASSLGTGVSLTPLHF.

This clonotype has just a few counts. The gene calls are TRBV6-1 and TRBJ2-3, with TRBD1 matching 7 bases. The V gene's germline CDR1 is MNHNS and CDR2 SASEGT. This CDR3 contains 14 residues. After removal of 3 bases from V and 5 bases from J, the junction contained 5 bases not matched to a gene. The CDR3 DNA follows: TGTGCCAGCAGTGATTTTGACAGGGAAGATACGCAGTATTTT. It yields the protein CASSDFDREDTQYF.

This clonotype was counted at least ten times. The CDR3: CASSPREVGNTIYF. As DNA, the CDR3 is TGTGCCAGCAGTCCTAGGGAGGTTGGAAACACCATATATTTT. The chain carries TRBV12-3 or TRBV12-4 and TRBJ1-3; unclear D gene. The CDR3 contains 14 residues. V was shortened by 5 bases and J by 3 bases, with 11 bases between the two germline ends.

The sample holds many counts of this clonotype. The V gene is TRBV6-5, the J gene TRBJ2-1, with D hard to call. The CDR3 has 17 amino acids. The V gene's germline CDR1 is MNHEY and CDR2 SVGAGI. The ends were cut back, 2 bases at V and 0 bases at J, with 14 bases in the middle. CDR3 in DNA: TGTGCCAGCAGTTACAACTCGGGCGGTAGCTCCTACAATGAGCAGTTCTTC. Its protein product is CASSYNSGGSSYNEQFF.

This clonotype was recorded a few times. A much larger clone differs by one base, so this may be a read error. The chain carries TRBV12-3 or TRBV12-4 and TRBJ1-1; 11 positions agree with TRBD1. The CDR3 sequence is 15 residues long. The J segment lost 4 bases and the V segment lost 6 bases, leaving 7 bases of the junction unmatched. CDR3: CASRGRDRGGTEAFF. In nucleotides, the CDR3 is TGTGCCAGCAGAGGCCGGGACAGGGGGGGCACTGAAGCTTTCTTT.

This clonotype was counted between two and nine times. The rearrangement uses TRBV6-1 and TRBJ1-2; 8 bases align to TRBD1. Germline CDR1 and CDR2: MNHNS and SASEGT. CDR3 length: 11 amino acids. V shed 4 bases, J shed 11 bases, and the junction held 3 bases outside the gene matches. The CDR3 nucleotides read TGTGCCAGCAGTGTGACAGGGGAGTACACCTTC. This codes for CASSVTGEYTF.

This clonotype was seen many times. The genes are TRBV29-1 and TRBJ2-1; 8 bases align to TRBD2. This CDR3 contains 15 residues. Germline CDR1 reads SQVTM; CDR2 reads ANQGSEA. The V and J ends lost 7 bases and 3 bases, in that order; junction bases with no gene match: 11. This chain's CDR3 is CSAFLTSAIYNEQFF. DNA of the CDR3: TGCAGCGCCTTCTTGACTAGCGCAATCTACAATGAGCAGTTCTTC.

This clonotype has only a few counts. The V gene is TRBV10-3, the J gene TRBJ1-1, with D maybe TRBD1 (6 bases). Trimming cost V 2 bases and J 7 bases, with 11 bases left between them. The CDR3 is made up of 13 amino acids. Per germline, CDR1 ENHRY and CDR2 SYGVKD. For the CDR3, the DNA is TGTGCCATCAGTGAGCCAAGGGGGATTGAAGCTTTCTTT. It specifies CAISEPRGIEAFF.

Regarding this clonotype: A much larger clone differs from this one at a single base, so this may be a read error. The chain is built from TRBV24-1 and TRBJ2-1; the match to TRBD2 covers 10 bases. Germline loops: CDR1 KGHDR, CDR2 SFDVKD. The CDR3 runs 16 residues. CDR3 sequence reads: CATSDDRLAGNNEQSF. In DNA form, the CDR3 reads TGTGCCACCAGTGATGATCGACTAGCGGGCAACAATGAGCAGTCCTTC.

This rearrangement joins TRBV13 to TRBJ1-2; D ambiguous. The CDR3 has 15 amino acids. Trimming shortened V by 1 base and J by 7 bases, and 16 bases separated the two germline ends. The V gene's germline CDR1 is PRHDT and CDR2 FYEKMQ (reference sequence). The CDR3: CASSLAGRGISGYTF. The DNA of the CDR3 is TGTGCCAGCAGCTTAGCTGGAAGAGGAATAAGTGGCTACACCTTC.

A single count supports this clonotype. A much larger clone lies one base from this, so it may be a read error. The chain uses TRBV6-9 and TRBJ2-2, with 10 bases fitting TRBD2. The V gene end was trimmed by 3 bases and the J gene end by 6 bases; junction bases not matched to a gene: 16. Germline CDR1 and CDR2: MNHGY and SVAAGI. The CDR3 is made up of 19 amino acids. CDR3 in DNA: TGTGCCAGCAGTTACGCCCAGGGATCTAGCGGGAGATTTGCCGGGGAGCTGTTTTTT. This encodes CASSYAQGSSGRFAGELFF.